What follows describes a single TCR beta chain. The data derive from a study of blood T cell repertoires in COVID-19. Patients of the Seattle cohort, enrolled during active infection, were followed longitudinally. The protocol was immunoSEQ multiplex PCR, while the TCRdb copy is restricted to in-frame clones and leaves out a portion. The sample includes tens of thousands of clones, around 80% seen only once; the top ten take 13%. CDR3 length: 14 amino acids. Trimming took 4 bases from V and 8 from J, leaving 15 bases between them. Germline V gene lookup returns CDR1 ENHRY and CDR2 SYGVKD. The chain uses TRBV10-3 and TRBJ2-1; perhaps TRBD2 as D (5 bases). The TCR sequence derives from a man in his fifties or sixties with COVID-19, enrolled during active disease. Material: peripheral blood. This chain's CDR3 is CAISGILGVDEQFF. The CDR3 DNA reads TGTGCCATCAGTGGGATTCTGGGAGTGGATGAGCAGTTCTTC.